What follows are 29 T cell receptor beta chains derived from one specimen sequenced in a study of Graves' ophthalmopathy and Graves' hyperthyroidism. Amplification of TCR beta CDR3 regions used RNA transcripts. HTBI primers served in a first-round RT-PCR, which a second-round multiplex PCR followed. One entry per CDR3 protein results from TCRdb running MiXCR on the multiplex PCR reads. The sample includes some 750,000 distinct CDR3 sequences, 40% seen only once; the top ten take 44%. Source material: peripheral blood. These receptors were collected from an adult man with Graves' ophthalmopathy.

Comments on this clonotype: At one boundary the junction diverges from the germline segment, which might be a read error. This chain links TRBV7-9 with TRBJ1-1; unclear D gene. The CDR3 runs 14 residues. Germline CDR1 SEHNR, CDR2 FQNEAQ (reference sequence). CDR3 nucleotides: TGTGCCAGCAGCGTAGGACGACGGAGTTATGAAGCTTCCTTT. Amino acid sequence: CASSVGRRSYEASF.

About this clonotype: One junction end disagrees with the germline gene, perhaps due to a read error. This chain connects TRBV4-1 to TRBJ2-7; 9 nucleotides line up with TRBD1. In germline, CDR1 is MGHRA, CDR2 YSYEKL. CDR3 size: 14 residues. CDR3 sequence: CASLVQGANIEQHF. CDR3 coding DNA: TGCGCCAGCTTGGTACAGGGGGCAAATATCGAGCAGCACTTC.

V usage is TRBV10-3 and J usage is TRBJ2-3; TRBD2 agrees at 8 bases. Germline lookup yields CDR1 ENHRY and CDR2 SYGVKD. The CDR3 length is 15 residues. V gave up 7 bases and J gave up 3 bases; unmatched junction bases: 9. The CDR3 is CAITGRSGGTDTQYF. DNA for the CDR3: TGTGCCATCACCGGAAGAAGCGGGGGTACAGATACGCAGTATTTT.

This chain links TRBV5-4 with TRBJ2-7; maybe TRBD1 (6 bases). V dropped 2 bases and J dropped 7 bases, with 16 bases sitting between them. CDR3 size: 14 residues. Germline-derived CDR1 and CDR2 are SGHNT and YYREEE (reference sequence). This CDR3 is CASSLQGTPWEQYF. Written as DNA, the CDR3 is TGTGCCAGCAGCTTACAGGGAACCCCCTGGGAGCAGTACTTC.

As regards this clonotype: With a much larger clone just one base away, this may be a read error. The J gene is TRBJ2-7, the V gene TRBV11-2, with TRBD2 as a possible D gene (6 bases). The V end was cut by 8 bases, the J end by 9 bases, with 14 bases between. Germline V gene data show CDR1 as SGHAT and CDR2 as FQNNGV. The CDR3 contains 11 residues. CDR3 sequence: CASRGWHGQYF. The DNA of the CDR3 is TGTGCCAGCCGGGGGTGGCACGGGCAGTACTTC.

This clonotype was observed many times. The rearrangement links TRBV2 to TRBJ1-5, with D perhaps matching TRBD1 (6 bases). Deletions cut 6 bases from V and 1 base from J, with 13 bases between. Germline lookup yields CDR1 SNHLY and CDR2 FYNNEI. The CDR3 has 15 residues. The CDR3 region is CASSLHRASNQPQHF. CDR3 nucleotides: TGTGCCAGCAGCCTCCACAGGGCCAGCAATCAGCCCCAGCATTTT.

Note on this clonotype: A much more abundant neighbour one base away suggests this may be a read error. CDR3 sequence reads: CASKPSGRAYEQYF. The CDR3, as DNA: TGTGCCAGCAAACCAAGCGGTAGGGCCTACGAGCAGTACTTC. The J gene is TRBJ2-7, the V gene TRBV21-1; the listed D gene, TRBD2, was not tested against the DNA. TRBV21-1 is a listed pseudogene. The CDR3 totals 14 residues.

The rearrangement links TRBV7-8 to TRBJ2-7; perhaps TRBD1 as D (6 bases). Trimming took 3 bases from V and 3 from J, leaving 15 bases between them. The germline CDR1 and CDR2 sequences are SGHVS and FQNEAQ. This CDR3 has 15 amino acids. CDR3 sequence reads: CASSLQGRPIYEQYF. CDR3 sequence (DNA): TGTGCCAGCAGCTTGCAGGGGCGTCCCATCTACGAGCAGTACTTC.

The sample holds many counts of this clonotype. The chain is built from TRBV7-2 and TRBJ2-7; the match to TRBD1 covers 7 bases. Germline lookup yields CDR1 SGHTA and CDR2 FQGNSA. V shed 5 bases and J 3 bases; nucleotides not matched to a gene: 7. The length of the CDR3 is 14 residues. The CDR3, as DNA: TGTGCCAGCAGCCCTGGGGCAGGGGGCTACGAGCAGTACTTC. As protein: CASSPGAGGYEQYF. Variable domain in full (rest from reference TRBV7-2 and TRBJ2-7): GAGVSQSPSNKVTEKGKDVELRCDPISGHTALYWYRQSLGQGLEFLIYFQGNSAPDKSGLPSDRFSAERTGGSVSTLTIQRTQQEDSAVYLCASSPGAGGYEQYFGPGTRLTVT.

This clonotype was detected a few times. The CDR3 sequence is CASSADRAYNSPLHF. For the CDR3, the DNA is TGTGCCAGCAGTGCTGACAGGGCCTATAATTCACCCCTCCACTTT. The V gene is TRBV25-1, the J gene TRBJ1-6, with 7 bases that match TRBD1. V shed 4 bases, J shed 2 bases, and the junction held 2 bases outside the gene matches. There are 15 residues in the CDR3. Germline V gene sequence: CDR1 MGHDK, CDR2 SYGVNS.

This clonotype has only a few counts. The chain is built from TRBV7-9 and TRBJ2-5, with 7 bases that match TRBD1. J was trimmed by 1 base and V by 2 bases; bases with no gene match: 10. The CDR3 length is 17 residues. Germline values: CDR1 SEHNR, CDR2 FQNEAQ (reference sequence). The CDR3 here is CASSLLGTGTVQETQYF. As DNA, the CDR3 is TGTGCCAGCAGCTTACTCGGAACCGGGACAGTCCAAGAGACCCAGTACTTC.

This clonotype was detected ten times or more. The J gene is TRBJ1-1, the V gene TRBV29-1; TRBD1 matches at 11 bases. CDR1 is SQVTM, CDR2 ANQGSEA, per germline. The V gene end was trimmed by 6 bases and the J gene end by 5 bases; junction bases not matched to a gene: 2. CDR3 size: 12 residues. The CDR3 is CSVGDRGTEAFF. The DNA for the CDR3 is TGCAGCGTAGGGGACAGGGGGACTGAAGCTTTCTTT.

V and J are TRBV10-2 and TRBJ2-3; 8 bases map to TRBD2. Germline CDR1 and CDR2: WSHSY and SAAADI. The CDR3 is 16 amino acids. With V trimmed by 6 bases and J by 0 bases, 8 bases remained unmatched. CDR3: CASSSLAETSTDTQYF. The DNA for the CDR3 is TGCGCCAGCAGCTCACTAGCGGAAACTAGCACAGATACGCAGTATTTT.

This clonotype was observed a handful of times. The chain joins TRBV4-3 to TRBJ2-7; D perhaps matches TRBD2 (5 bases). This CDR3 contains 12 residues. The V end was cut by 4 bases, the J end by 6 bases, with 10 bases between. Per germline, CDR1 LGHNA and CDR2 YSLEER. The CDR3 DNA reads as TGCGCCAGCAGCCTAACTAGTTCCGAGCAGTACTTC. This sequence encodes CASSLTSSEQYF.

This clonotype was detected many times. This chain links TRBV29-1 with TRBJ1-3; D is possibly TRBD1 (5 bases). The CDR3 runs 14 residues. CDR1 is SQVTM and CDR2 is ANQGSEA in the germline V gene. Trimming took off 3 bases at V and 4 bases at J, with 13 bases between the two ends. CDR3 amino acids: CSVDPGSSGNTIYF. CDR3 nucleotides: TGCAGCGTTGATCCAGGGTCTTCGGGAAACACCATATATTTT.

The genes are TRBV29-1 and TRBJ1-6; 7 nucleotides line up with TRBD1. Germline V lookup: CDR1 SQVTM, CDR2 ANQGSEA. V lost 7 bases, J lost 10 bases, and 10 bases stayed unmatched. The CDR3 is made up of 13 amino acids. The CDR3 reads CSGRQGSGSPLHF. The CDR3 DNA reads TGCAGCGGCAGACAGGGATCTGGCTCACCCCTCCACTTT.

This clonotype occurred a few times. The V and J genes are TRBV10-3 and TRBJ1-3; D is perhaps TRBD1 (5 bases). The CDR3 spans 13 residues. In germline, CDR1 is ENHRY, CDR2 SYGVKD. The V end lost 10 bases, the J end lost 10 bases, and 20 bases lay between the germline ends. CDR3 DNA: TGTGCCAGCAGCGACGGGGGACGAGGGACCATATATTTT. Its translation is CASSDGGRGTIYF.

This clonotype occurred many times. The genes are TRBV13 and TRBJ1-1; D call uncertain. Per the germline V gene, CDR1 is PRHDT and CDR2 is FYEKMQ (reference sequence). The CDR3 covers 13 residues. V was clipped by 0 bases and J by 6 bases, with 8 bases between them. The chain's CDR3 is CASSLGGVAEAFF. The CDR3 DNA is TGTGCCAGCAGCTTAGGCGGGGTCGCTGAAGCTTTCTTT.

CDR3 loop: CASSDPRKHSYEQYF. The CDR3 DNA is TGCGCCAGCAGCGACCCGAGGAAACACTCCTACGAGCAGTACTTC. The chain has TRBV5-1 and TRBJ2-7; no definite D call. The V gene's germline CDR1 is SGHRS and CDR2 YFSETQ. Trimming shortened V by 4 bases and J by 0 bases, and 14 bases separated the two germline ends. This CDR3 has 15 amino acids.

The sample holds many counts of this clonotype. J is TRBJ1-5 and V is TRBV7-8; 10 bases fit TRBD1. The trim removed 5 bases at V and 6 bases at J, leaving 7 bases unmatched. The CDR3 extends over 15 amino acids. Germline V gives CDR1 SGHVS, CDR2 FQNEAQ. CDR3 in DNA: TGTGCCAGCAGCCGGAGACAGGGGGCGGTTCAGCCCCAGCATTTT. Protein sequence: CASSRRQGAVQPQHF.

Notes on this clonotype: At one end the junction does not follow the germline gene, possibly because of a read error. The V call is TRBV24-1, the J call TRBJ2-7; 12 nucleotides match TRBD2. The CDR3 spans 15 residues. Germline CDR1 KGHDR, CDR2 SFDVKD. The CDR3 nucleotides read TGTGCCAGCAGTTCTAGCGGGGGGGTACCCTACGAGCAGTACTTC. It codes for CASSSSGGVPYEQYF.

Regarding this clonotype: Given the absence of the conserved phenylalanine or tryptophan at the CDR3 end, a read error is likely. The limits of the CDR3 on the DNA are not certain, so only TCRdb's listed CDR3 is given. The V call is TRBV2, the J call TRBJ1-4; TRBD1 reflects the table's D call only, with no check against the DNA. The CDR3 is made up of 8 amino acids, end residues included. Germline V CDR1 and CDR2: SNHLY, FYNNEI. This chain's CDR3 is CASGQGVS.

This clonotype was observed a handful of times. The CDR3 region has the DNA TGTGCCAGCAGTGCAGGCCGGAGGGTTGAAGCTTTCTTT. It codes for CASSAGRRVEAFF. The chain is built from TRBV9 and TRBJ1-1; D remains ambiguous. Trimming left V 5 bases short and J 7 bases short, with 15 bases between. CDR1 is SGDLS and CDR2 is YYNGEE in the germline V gene. The CDR3 runs to 13 residues.

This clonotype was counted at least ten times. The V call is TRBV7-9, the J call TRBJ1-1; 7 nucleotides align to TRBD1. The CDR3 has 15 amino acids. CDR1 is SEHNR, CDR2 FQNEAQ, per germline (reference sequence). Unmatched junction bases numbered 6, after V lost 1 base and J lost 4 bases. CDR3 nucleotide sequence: TGTGCCAGCAGCTTAGAGGGGGCGGGGATCACTGAAGCTTTCTTT. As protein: CASSLEGAGITEAFF.

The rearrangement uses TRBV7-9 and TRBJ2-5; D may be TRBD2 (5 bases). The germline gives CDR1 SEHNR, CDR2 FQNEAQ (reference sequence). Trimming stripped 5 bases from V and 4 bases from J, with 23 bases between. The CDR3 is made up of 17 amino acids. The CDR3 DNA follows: TGTGCCAGCAGCCAAGAAATCGGTGGCTACCGGGGAGAGACCCAGTACTTC. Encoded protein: CASSQEIGGYRGETQYF.

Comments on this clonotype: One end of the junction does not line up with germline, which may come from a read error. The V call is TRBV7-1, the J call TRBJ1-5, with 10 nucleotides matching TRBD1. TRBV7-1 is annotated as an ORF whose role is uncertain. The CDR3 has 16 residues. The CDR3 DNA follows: TGTGCCAGCAGCTACCGGACAGGGGGGAACAATCAGCTCCAGCATTTT. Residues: CASSYRTGGNNQLQHF.

CDR3 nucleotides: TGTGCCAGCAGTTCCGACAGGAGGGAGGACACTGAAGCTTTCTTT. Translating it yields CASSSDRREDTEAFF. The rearrangement links TRBV11-1 to TRBJ1-1; D might be TRBD1 (6 bases). Germline lookup yields CDR1 SGHAT and CDR2 FQDESV (reference sequence). The CDR3 extends over 15 amino acids. Trimming cost V 6 bases and J 3 bases, with 17 bases left between them.

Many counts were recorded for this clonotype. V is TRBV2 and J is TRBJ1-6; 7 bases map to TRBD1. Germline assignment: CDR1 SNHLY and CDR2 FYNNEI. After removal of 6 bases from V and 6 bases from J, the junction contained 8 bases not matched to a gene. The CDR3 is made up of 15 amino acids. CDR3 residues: CASRQTGAGNSPLHF. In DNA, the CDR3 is TGTGCCAGCAGGCAAACAGGGGCCGGTAATTCACCCCTCCACTTT.

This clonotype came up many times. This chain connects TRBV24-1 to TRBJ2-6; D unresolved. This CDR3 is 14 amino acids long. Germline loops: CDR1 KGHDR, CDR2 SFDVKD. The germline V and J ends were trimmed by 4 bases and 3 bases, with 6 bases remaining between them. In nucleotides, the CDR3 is TGTGCCACCAGTGAGAGGAGTGGGGCCAACGTCCTGACTTTC. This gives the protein CATSERSGANVLTF.